Given below is one TCR beta chain in context. This specimen comes from a study of blood T cell repertoires in COVID-19. Study-level information: The samples span acute and convalescent COVID-19 from the United States, Italy and Spain.

V lost 7 bases to trimming and J lost 4 bases, with 8 bases between them. This CDR3 comprises 12 residues. Germline lookup yields CDR1 MDHEN and CDR2 SYDVKM. As originally analysed: Amplifying reference gene primers gave estimates of nucleated cell counts. Repertoires were generated with immunoSEQ multiplex PCR, while TCRdb's copy carries only in-frame clones and drops some. Clone size and V and J calls were adopted from that table, with D and trimming inferred from the DNA. This sample yields 110,000 or so clones, of which more than 80% are seen a single time; under 6% belongs to the top ten. V usage is TRBV28 and J usage is TRBJ2-1; weak D call: TRBD2 (5 bases). This receptor was obtained from a woman in her forties or fifties with acute or convalescent COVID-19. Sequenced material: peripheral blood. The CDR3 protein is CASIGKYNEQFF. In nucleotides, the CDR3 is TGTGCCAGCATCGGGAAATACAATGAGCAGTTCTTC.